This record covers a single TCR beta chain. Its antigen is unknown. The data are from a study of cytomegalovirus exposure and HLA in healthy donors. General observations from the study: Confirmation was obtained in vitro that a few CMV-associated chains are specific for CMV antigens. Several V segments, TRBV6-2 and TRBV6-3 among them, could not be told apart and were dropped.

Primers for the PCR totalled 60 Vbeta and 13 Jbeta. Some clones are missing from TCRdb's copy, which holds only in-frame ones; the method was immunoSEQ multiplex PCR. The sample has 160,000 or so clones, about 80% seen once. The germline V gene encodes CDR1 SGHDT and CDR2 YYEEEE. V lost 4 bases and J lost 5; bases outside the gene matches: 11. The CDR3 contains 16 residues. The V call is TRBV5-6, the J call TRBJ1-1; 10 bases are shared with TRBD1. Input material: PBMCs. This clonotype originated in a woman aged 45-59 years in good health and CMV-seronegative. In DNA form, the CDR3 reads TGTGCCAGCAGCCTTGGGACTGACAGGGGGCGGACTGAAGCTTTCTTT. Protein product: CASSLGTDRGRTEAFF.